The count of the clone carrying this T cell receptor (beta chain) is one. Its antigen remains unidentified. Germline CDR1 is SGHDN and CDR2 is FVKESK. CDR3 length: 15 residues. With 4 bases removed from V and 2 bases from J, the gap between germline ends came to 14 bases. This sample stems from a study of cytomegalovirus exposure and HLA in healthy donors. Study-level points and caveats: Among the CMV-associated chains, three were confirmed in vitro as specific for CMV antigens.

Both 60 Vbeta primers and 13 Jbeta primers went into the PCR. The table came from immunoSEQ multiplex PCR; TCRdb's copy has only in-frame clones and leaves some out. The sample lists 120,000 or so clones; approximately 80% were seen once. The gene calls are TRBV14 and TRBJ1-2; possible D gene TRBD1, 5 bases. The receptor was derived from a man aged 25 to 40 in good health and CMV-seronegative. Sequenced input: PBMCs. The CDR3 region is CASSPLPRANYGYTF. The CDR3 DNA reads TGTGCCAGCAGCCCGTTACCCAGGGCCAACTATGGCTACACCTTC.